This T cell receptor beta chain was sequenced during a study of Graves' ophthalmopathy and Graves' hyperthyroidism. Study observations and caveats: Blood also contained most of the expanded thyroid clonotypes above 0.001 frequency.

This CDR3 has 16 amino acids. CDR1 is DFQATT and CDR2 is SNEGSKA in the germline V gene (reference sequence). The V end was cut by 1 base, the J end by 11 bases, with 26 bases between. Scientists amplified the TCR beta CDR3 regions from RNA transcripts. HTBI primers served in a first-round RT-PCR, which a second-round multiplex PCR followed. TCRdb reprocessed the multiplex PCR reads with MiXCR, giving one entry per CDR3 protein. This sample carries roughly 400,000 distinct CDR3 sequences, 15% to 20% of them seen once, and the ten largest clones take roughly 1.6%. Ten or more counts support this clonotype. Its antigen is currently unknown. Ophthalmopathy was moderately-to-severely active, CAS at least 3, NOSPECS at least 4, lasting under 3 months. Orbital computed tomography, together with clinical symptoms, serum thyroxine, TRAb and thyroid ultrasound, was used for diagnosis.

This sequence joins TRBV20-1 and TRBJ1-1; D is ambiguous. The sequencing input was peripheral blood. The source is a woman between 18 and 29 years old with Graves' ophthalmopathy. The DNA for the CDR3 is TGCAGTGCTAGAGGGCAAGGGCGCGACATCTTCAGAATCGCTTTCTTT. Translated, it gives CSARGQGRDIFRIAFF.